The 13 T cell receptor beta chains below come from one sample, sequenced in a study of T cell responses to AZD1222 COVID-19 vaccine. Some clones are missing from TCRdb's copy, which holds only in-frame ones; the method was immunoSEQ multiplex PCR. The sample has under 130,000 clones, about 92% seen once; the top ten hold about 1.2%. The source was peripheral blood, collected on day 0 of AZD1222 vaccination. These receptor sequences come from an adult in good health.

The CDR3 spells CASSIVATGAQETQYF. The CDR3 nucleotides are TGTGCCAGTAGTATCGTCGCTACAGGGGCCCAAGAGACCCAGTACTTC. The V and J genes are TRBV19 and TRBJ2-5; 7 positions match TRBD1. Germline V gene lookup returns CDR1 LNHDA and CDR2 SQIVND (reference sequence). The CDR3 totals 16 residues. J was trimmed by 1 base and V by 3 bases; bases with no gene match: 8.

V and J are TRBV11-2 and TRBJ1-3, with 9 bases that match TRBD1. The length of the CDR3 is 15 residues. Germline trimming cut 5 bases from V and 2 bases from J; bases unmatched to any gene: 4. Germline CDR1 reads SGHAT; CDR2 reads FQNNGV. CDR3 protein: CASSRGQGPGNTIYF. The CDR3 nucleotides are TGTGCCAGCAGCCGGGGACAGGGACCTGGAAACACCATATATTTT. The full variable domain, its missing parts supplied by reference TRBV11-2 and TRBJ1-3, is EAGVAQSPRYKIIEKRQSVAFWCNPISGHATLYWYQQILGQGPKLLIQFQNNGVVDDSQLPKDRFSAERLKGVDSTLKIQPAKLEDSAVYLCASSRGQGPGNTIYFGEGSWLTVV.

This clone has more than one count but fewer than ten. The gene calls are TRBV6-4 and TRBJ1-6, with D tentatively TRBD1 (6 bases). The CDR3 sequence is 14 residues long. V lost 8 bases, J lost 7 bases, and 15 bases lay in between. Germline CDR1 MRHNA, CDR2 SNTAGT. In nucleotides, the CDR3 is TGTGCCAGCGCACCGGGAGGGGGGAATTCACCCCTCCACTTT. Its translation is CASAPGGGNSPLHF.

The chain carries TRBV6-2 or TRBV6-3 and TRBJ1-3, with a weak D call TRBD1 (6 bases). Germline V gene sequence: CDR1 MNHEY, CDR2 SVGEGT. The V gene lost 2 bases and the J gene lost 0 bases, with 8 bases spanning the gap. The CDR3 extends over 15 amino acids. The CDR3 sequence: CASSYRTVSGNTIYF. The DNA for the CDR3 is TGTGCCAGCAGTTACAGGACAGTCTCTGGAAACACCATATATTTT.

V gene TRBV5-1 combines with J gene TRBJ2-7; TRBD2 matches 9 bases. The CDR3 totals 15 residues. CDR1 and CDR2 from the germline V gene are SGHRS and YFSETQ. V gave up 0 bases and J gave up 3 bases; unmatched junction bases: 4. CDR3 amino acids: CASSLATSGDYEQYF. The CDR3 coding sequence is TGCGCCAGCAGCTTGGCGACTAGCGGAGACTACGAGCAGTACTTC.

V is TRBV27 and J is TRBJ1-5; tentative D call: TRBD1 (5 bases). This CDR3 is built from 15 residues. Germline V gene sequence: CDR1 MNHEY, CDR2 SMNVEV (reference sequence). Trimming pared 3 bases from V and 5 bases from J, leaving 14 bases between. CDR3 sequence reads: CASSFHGARDQPQHF. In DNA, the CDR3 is TGTGCCAGCAGTTTCCACGGGGCGAGGGATCAGCCCCAGCATTTT.

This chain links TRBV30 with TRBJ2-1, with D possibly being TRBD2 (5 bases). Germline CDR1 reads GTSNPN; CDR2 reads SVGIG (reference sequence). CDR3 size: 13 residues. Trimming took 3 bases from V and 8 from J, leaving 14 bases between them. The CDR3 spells CAWRKRPADEQFF. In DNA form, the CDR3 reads TGTGCCTGGAGAAAGCGGCCTGCGGATGAGCAGTTCTTC.

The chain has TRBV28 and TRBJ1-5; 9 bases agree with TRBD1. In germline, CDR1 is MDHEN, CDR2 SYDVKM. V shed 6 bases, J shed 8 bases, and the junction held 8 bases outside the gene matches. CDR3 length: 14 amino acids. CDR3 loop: CASRIQGAMKPQHF. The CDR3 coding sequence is TGTGCCAGCAGGATACAGGGGGCGATGAAGCCCCAGCATTTT.

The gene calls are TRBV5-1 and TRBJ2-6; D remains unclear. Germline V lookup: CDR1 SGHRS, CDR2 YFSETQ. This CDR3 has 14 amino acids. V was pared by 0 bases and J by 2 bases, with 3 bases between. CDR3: CASSLGAGANVLTF. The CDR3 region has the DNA TGCGCCAGCAGCTTGGGGGCTGGGGCCAACGTCCTGACTTTC.

The CDR3 coding sequence is TGTGCCAGCAGTCACCGAAAAGGCCCAGATACGCAGTATTTT. Protein: CASSHRKGPDTQYF. The chain combines TRBV27 with TRBJ2-3; D is unresolved. This CDR3 has 14 residues. Between the trimmed V and J ends, which lost 5 bases and 4 bases, there was a span of 13 bases. Germline CDR1 MNHEY, CDR2 SMNVEV (reference sequence).

The CDR3 coding sequence is TGTGCCAGCAGCAGGGGCGCGGTGAACACCGGGGAGCTGTTTTTT. Residues: CASSRGAVNTGELFF. The chain is built from TRBV7-3 and TRBJ2-2, with D tentatively TRBD1 (5 bases). This CDR3 spans 15 amino acids. Trimming removed 5 bases from V and 1 base from J, with 11 bases in between. The germline gives CDR1 SGHTA, CDR2 FQGTGA.

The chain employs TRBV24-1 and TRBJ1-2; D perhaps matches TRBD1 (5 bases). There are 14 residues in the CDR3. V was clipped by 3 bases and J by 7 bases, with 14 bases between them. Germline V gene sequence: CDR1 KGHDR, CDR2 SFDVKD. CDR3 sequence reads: CATSDATYRSGYTF. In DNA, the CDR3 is TGTGCCACCAGTGATGCTACCTACAGGAGTGGCTACACCTTC.

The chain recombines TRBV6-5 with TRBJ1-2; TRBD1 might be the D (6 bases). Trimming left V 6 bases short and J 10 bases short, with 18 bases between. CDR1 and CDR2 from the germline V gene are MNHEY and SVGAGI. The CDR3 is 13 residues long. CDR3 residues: CASSRGQGPLYTF. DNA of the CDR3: TGTGCCAGCAGCCGGGGGCAGGGGCCGCTCTACACCTTC.